The present entry profiles one T cell receptor (beta chain) with its context. Its antigen is as yet unknown. This CDR3 has 13 residues. With 2 bases removed from V and 3 bases from J, the gap between germline ends came to 7 bases. The germline gives CDR1 MNHNY, CDR2 SVGAGI (reference sequence). This entry belongs to a study of blood T cells in healthy people across ages. Study conclusions and caveats: Observed TCR beta diversity per million T cells went down as age went up. This fall followed a roughly linear course with age. Diversity estimated from one million T cells was considered an underestimate. A greater number of naive CD4+ cells and higher diversity distinguished long-lived donors from aged donors.

It was with a sample-barcoded 5' primer and a J-beta primer mix that a second PCR of roughly 7 to 12 cycles was run. TCRdb independently ran MiXCR on the 5' RACE reads; one entry per CDR3 protein. The sample yields hundreds of thousands of distinct CDR3 sequences, about 42% seen once. The sequenced material came from blood. The receptor was isolated from a man in his sixties in good health. The genes are TRBV6-6 and TRBJ2-5; no clear D gene. The CDR3 spells CASSYVGKETQYF. CDR3 bases: TGTGCCAGCAGTTACGTCGGAAAAGAGACCCAGTACTTC.